Following are 5 T cell receptor beta chains from one sample sequenced in a study of T-cell reconstitution after alpha-beta-depleted transplantation in children. Unique molecular identifiers were used in preparing the TCRbeta library. TCRdb ran MiXCR on the PCR reads and lists one entry per CDR3 protein. The table records tens of thousands of distinct CDR3 sequences, roughly 18% of them present only once. This specimen consisted of PBMCs, mostly from graft donor cells, obtained 360 days after TCRalphabeta/CD19-depleted stem cell transplant. These receptors originate from a male patient aged 2 to 9 who had a stem cell transplant for acute lymphoblastic leukemia, so the T cells may come from the graft donor.

This clonotype was found a few times. V and J are TRBV3-1 and TRBJ2-1; 13 nucleotides line up with TRBD2. After removal of 3 bases from V and 2 bases from J, the junction contained 1 base not matched to a gene. CDR3 size: 16 residues. In germline, CDR1 is LGHDT, CDR2 YNNKEL (reference sequence). The CDR3 region has the DNA TGTGCCAGCAGCCAGGGGACTAGCGGGGCCTACAATGAGCAGTTCTTC. This translates into CASSQGTSGAYNEQFF.

The chain joins TRBV4-2 to TRBJ2-7; 8 bases map to TRBD2. The CDR3 consists of 15 residues. Germline V gives CDR1 LGHNA, CDR2 YNFKEQ. The ends lost 0 bases at V and 7 bases at J; junction bases unmatched: 8. CDR3 protein: CASSQERAGAREQYF. In nucleotides, the CDR3 is TGTGCCAGCAGCCAAGAACGAGCGGGAGCTAGGGAGCAGTACTTC.

This clonotype turned up a few times. The chain uses TRBV7-9 and TRBJ1-1; 10 bases fit TRBD1. The CDR3 has 14 amino acids. Losses at the gene ends were 6 bases for V and 5 bases for J; bases not matched to a gene: 6. The germline V gene has CDR1 SEHNR and CDR2 FQNEAQ (reference sequence). CDR3 sequence: CASRSRQGATEAFF. CDR3 sequence (DNA): TGTGCCAGCAGGAGCCGACAGGGGGCAACTGAAGCTTTCTTT.

This clonotype showed up just a few times. This sequence joins TRBV4-1 and TRBJ2-5, with 14 bases aligning to TRBD2. The CDR3 loop spans 20 amino acids. V lost 1 base to trimming and J lost 0 bases; unmatched junction nucleotides: 10. CDR1 and CDR2 from the germline V gene are MGHRA and YSYEKL. CDR3 sequence (DNA): TGCGCCAGCAGCCAAGGGCCCGGGACTAGCGGGAGATGGGACCAAGAGACCCAGTACTTC. Translating it yields CASSQGPGTSGRWDQETQYF.

This clonotype showed up just a few times. The rearrangement uses TRBV10-3 and TRBJ2-7; D perhaps matches TRBD2 (6 bases). CDR3 length equals 14 residues. V was cut by 5 bases and J by 3 bases, with 14 bases left in between. Germline-derived CDR1 and CDR2 are ENHRY and SYGVKD. CDR3 residues: CAISRSLRDYEQYF. CDR3 nucleotide sequence: TGTGCCATCAGTAGAAGCCTGCGGGACTACGAGCAGTACTTC.